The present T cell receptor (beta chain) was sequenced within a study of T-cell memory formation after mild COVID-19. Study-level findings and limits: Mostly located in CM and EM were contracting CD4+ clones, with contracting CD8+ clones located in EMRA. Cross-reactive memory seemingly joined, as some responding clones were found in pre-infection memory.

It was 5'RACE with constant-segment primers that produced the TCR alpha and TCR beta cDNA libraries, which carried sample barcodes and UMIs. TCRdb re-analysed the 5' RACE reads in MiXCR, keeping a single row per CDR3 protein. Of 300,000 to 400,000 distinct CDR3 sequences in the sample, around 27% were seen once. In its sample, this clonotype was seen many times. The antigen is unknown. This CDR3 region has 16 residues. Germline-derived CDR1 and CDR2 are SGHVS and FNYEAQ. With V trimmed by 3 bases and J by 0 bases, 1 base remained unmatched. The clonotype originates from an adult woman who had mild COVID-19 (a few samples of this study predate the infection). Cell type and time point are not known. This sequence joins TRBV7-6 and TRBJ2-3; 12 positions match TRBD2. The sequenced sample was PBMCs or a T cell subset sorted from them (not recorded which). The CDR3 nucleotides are TGTGCCAGCAGCTTTGGGACTAGCGGGAGCACAGATACGCAGTATTTT. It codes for CASSFGTSGSTDTQYF.